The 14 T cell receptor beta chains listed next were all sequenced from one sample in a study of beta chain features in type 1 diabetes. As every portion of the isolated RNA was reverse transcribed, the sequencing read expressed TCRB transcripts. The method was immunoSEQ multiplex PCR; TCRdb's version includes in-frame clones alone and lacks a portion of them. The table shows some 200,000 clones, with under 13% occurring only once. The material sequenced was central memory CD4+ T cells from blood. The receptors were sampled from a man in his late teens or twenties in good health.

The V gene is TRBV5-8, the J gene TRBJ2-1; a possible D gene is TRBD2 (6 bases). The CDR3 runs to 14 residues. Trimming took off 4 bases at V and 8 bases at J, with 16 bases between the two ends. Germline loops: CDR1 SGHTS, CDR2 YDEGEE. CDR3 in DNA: TGTGCCAGCAGCCGTCACCGAGGAGGGGATGAGCAGTTCTTC. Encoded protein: CASSRHRGGDEQFF.

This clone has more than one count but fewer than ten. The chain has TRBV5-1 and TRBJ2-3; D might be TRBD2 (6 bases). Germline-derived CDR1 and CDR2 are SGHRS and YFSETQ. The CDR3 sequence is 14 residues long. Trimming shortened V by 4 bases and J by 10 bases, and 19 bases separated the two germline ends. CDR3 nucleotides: TGCGCCAGCAGCCTGGCGGGGACGGCGTTGGCGCAGTATTTT. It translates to CASSLAGTALAQYF.

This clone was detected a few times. The CDR3 DNA reads TGTGCCAGCAGCTTAACCGAGAGACTCCTCGTCAATGAGCAGTTCTTC. This codes for CASSLTERLLVNEQFF. The rearrangement joins TRBV7-8 to TRBJ2-1, with unresolved D. Germline-derived CDR1 and CDR2 are SGHVS and FQNEAQ. The CDR3 has 16 residues. The V gene lost 2 bases and the J gene lost 6 bases, with 17 bases spanning the gap.

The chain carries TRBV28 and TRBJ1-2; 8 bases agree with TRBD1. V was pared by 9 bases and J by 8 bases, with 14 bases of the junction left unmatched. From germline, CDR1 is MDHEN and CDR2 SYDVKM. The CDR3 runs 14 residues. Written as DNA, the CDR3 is TGTGCCAGTAGAACCCCGGGACAGGACGGGGGCTACACCTTC. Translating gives CASRTPGQDGGYTF.

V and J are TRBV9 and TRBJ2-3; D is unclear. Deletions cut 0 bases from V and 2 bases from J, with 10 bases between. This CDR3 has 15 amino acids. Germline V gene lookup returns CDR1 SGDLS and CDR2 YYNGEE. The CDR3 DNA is TGTGCCAGCAGCGTAGACTGGGGAACCACAGATACGCAGTATTTT. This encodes CASSVDWGTTDTQYF.

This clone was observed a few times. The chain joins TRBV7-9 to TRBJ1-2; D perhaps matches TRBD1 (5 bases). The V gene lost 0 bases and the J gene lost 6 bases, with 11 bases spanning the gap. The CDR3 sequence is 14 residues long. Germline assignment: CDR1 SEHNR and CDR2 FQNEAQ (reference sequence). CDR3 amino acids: CASSLAGGADGYTF. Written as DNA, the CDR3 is TGTGCCAGCAGCTTAGCGGGCGGGGCGGATGGCTACACCTTC.

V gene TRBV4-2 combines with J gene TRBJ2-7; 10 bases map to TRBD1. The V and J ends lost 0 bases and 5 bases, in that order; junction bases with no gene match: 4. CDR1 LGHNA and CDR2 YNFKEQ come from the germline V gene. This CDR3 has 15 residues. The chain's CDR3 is CASSQDHGTGDEQYF. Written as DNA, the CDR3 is TGTGCCAGCAGCCAAGATCACGGGACAGGGGACGAGCAGTACTTC.

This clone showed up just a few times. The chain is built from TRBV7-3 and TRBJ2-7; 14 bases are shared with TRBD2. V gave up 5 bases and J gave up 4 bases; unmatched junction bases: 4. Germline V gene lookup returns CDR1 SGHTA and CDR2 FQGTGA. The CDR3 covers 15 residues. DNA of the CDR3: TGTGCCAGCAGCCTCCGGACTAGCGGGAGGTACGAGCAGTACTTC. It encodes CASSLRTSGRYEQYF.

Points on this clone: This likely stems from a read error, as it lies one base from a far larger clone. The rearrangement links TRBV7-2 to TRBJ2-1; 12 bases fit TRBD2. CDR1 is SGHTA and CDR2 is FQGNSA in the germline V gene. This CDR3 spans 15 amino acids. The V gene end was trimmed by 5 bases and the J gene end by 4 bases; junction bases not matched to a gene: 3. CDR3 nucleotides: TGTGCCAGCAGCGCGGGACTAGCGGGTTACAATGAGCAGTTCTTC. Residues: CASSAGLAGYNEQFF.

CDR3 sequence (DNA): TGTGCCAGCACACGAGCGGGAGCCCCCTACAATGAGCAGTTCTTC. This translates into CASTRAGAPYNEQFF. The chain is built from TRBV27 and TRBJ2-1, with 8 positions matching TRBD2. V was pared by 7 bases and J by 2 bases, with 7 bases of the junction left unmatched. This CDR3 contains 15 residues. CDR1 and CDR2 (germline): MNHEY, SMNVEV (reference sequence).

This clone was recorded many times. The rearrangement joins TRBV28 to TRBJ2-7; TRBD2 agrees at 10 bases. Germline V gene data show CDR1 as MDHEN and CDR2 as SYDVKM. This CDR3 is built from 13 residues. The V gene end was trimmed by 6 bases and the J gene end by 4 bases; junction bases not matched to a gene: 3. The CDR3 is CASRAGGPYEQYF. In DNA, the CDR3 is TGTGCCAGCAGAGCGGGAGGGCCATACGAGCAGTACTTC.

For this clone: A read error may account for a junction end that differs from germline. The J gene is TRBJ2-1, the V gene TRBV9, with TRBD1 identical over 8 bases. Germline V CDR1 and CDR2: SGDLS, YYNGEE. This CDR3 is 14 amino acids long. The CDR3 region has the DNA TGTGCCAGCAGCGTGGAGGACAGGGCCAATGGGCAGTTCTTC. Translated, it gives CASSVEDRANGQFF. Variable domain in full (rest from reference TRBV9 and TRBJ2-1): DSGVTQTPKHLITATGQRVTLRCSPRSGDLSVYWYQQSLDQGLQFLIQYYNGEERAKGNILERFSAQQFPDLHSELNLSSLELGDSALYFCASSVEDRANGQFFGPGTRLTVL.

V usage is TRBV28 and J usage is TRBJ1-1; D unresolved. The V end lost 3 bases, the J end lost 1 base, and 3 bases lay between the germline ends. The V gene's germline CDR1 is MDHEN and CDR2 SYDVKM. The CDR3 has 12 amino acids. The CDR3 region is CASSFGNTEAFF. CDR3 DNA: TGTGCCAGCAGTTTTGGGAACACTGAAGCTTTCTTT.

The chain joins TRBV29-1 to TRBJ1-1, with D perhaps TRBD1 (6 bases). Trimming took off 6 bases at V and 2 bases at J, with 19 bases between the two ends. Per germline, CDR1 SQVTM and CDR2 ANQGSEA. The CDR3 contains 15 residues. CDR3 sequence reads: CSVAGVTGFNTEAFF. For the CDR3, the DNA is TGCAGCGTCGCTGGAGTAACAGGGTTTAACACTGAAGCTTTCTTT.